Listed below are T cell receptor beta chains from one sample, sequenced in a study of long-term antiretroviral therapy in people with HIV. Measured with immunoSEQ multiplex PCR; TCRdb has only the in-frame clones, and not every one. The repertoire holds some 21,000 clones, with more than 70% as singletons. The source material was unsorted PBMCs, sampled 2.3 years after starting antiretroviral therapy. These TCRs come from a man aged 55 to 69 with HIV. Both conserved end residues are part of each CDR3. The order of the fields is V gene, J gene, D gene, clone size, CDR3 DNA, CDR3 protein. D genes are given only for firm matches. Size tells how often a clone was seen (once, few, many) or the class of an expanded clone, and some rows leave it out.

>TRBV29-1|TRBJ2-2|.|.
TGCAGCGTGGGACATACGAGCACCGGGGAGCTGTTTTTT
CSVGHTSTGELFF
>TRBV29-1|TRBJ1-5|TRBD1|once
TGCAGCGTCAGTGGGGACAGGCCCAATCAGCCCCAGCATTTT
CSVSGDRPNQPQHF
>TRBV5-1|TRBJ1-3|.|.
TGCGCCAGCAGCTTGGGCAGGAACGCCGGAAACACCATATATTTT
CASSLGRNAGNTIYF
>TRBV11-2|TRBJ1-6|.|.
TGTGCCAGCAGCCCCCCGGGACCGGCGCCCCTCCACTTT
CASSPPGPAPLHF
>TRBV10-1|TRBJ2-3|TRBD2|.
TGCGCCAGCAGTGCTAGACGGGGGGGGTCCCCAGATACGCAGTATTTT
CASSARRGGSPDTQYF
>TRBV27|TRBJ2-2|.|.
TGTGCCAGCAGTGACGGCACCACCCTATTAAACACCGGGGAGCTGTTTTTT
CASSDGTTLLNTGELFF
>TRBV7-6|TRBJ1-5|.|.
TGTGCCAGCAGCTTAGTGGGATCCAGTCAGCCCCAGCATTTT
CASSLVGSSQPQHF
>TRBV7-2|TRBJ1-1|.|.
TGTGCCAGCAGCCAAACGAACACTGAAGCTTTCTTT
CASSQTNTEAFF
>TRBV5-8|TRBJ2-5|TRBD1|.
TGTGCCAGCAGCCCCGGGACAGGGGGCGCCGAGACCCAGTACTTC
CASSPGTGGAETQYF
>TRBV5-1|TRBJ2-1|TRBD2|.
TGCGCCAGCAGCGCCGAGTTGATAGCGGGCTACAATGAGCAGTTCTTC
CASSAELIAGYNEQFF
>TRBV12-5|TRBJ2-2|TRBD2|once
TGTGCTAGTGGTTACACTAGCGGGAGGAACACCGGGGAGCTGTTTTTT
CASGYTSGRNTGELFF
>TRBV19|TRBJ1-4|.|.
TGTGCCACCCGGGATGGAGGGACTAATGAAAAACTGTTTTTT
CATRDGGTNEKLFF
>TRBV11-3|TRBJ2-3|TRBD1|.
TGTGCCAGCAGCTTGTGGACAGGAGGCACAGATACGCAGTATTTT
CASSLWTGGTDTQYF
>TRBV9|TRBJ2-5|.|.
TGTGCCAGCAGCGTAGACGGTGGGGGGGCGGGGACCCAGTACTTC
CASSVDGGGAGTQYF
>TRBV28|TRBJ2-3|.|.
TGTGCCAGCAGTTTTCCGCAAAGGGGAAGGCATACGCAGTATTTT
CASSFPQRGRHTQYF
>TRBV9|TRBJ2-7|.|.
TGTGCCAGCAGCGTAGCCGGGACACCAACCTACGAGCAGTACTTC
CASSVAGTPTYEQYF
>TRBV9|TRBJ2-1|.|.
TGTGCCAGCAGCGTAGGGGGAGAGAATGAGCAGTTCTTC
CASSVGGENEQFF
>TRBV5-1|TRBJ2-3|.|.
TGCGCCAGCGAACCGACGGGGAGCACAGATACGCAGTATTTT
CASEPTGSTDTQYF
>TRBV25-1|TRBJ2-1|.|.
TGTGCCAGCAGTGAATATAAGATCGGAGTGGGTGAGCAGTTCTTC
CASSEYKIGVGEQFF
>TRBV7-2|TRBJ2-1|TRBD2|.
TGTGCCAGCAGCTTAGTTGGCGGGGGGGTAAGATCCTACAATGAGCAGTTCTTC
CASSLVGGGVRSYNEQFF
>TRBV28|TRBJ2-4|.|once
TGTGCCAGCAGTCGACCCGGACTGAAAAACATTCAGTACTTC
CASSRPGLKNIQYF
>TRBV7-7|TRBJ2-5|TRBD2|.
TGTGCTAGCAGCTTAGGGCGCAGCGGGGGGCTGGGGGAGACCCAGTACTTC
CASSLGRSGGLGETQYF
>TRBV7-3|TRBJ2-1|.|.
TGTGCCAGCAGCTTAGGAGGGCCCTCCTACAATGAGCAGTTCTTC
CASSLGGPSYNEQFF
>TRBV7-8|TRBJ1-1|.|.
TGTGCCAGCAGCTTAGGCGGGGGCGTGGGCACTGAAGCTTTCTTT
CASSLGGGVGTEAFF
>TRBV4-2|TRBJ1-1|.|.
TGTGCCAGCAGCCAACTAGGGCTCGGGGGGTCGAACACTGAAGCTTTCTTT
CASSQLGLGGSNTEAFF
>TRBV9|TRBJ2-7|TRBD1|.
TGTGCCAGCAGCGCAATAATTACCGGGACCAGGGGGGAGCAGTACTTC
CASSAIITGTRGEQYF
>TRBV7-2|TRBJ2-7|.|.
TGTGCCAGCAGCTCAAGGGACAACTACGAGCAGTACTTC
CASSSRDNYEQYF
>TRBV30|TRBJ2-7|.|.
TGTGCCTGGAGTGTCGATAGGGTCTACGAGCAGTACTTC
CAWSVDRVYEQYF
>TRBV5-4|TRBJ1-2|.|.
TGTGCCAGCAGCTTGGAAGCCATCCTAGAGGGCTACACCTTC
CASSLEAILEGYTF
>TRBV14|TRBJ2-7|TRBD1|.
TGTGCCAGCAGCCAAGAGAGCTTTTGGACAGGGCTCGACGAGCAGTACTTC
CASSQESFWTGLDEQYF